Presented here are 30 T cell receptor beta chains from one specimen sequenced in a study of T cell responses to AZD1222 COVID-19 vaccine. TCRdb's table, derived via immunoSEQ multiplex PCR, lists solely in-frame clones and lacks some. The sample lists roughly 180,000 clones; 92% were seen once. The sequencing here drew on peripheral blood, taken 28 days after the second AZD1222 dose. The receptors derive from an adult who received the AZD1222 COVID-19 vaccine.

The J gene is TRBJ2-7, the V gene TRBV7-2, with 7 bases lining up with TRBD2. Per the germline V gene, CDR1 is SGHTA and CDR2 is FQGNSA. V lost 3 bases, J lost 5 bases, and 10 bases stayed unmatched. The CDR3 runs to 15 residues. CDR3 DNA sequence: TGTGCCAGCAGCTTTCAGCCGCCTAGCGGAAACGAGCAGTACTTC. Its translation is CASSFQPPSGNEQYF.

The gene calls are TRBV5-4 and TRBJ2-1, with 7 bases lining up with TRBD2. The CDR3 spans 15 residues. Germline CDR1 reads SGHNT; CDR2 reads YYREEE (reference sequence). Germline trimming cut 3 bases from V and 1 base from J; bases unmatched to any gene: 4. The CDR3 here is CASSSGLVSYNEQFF. CDR3 DNA: TGTGCCAGCAGCTCCGGACTAGTATCCTACAATGAGCAGTTCTTC. Using reference TRBV5-4 and TRBJ2-1 for the parts outside the CDR3, the full variable domain is ETGVTQSPTHLIKTRGQQVTLRCSSQSGHNTVSWYQQALGQGPQFIFQYYREEENGRGNFPPRFSGLQFPNYSSELNVNALELDDSALYLCASSSGLVSYNEQFFGPGTRLTVL.

The count of this clone is one. The chain joins TRBV10-3 to TRBJ1-2; D not resolved. V dropped 4 bases and J dropped 0 bases, with 6 bases sitting between them. CDR3 length equals 13 residues. The V gene's germline CDR1 is ENHRY and CDR2 SYGVKD. The CDR3 sequence: CAISGVSNYGYTF. For the CDR3, the DNA is TGTGCCATCAGTGGAGTCTCTAACTATGGCTACACCTTC.

The rearrangement joins TRBV6-5 to TRBJ2-3; D ambiguous. The CDR3 is 15 amino acids. The germline V gene has CDR1 MNHEY and CDR2 SVGAGI. V shed 2 bases and J shed 0 bases, with 9 bases lying between them. Here the CDR3 DNA reads TGTGCCAGCAGTTACGCTGGACGGAGCACAGATACGCAGTATTTT. This encodes CASSYAGRSTDTQYF.

This clone was counted once. The chain recombines TRBV4-2 with TRBJ2-1, with a tentative D call TRBD1 (6 bases). There are 16 residues in the CDR3. Looked up from germline, CDR1 is LGHNA and CDR2 is YNFKEQ. V dropped 0 bases and J dropped 4 bases, with 13 bases sitting between them. The CDR3 loop reads CASSQDPGHTYNEQFF. The CDR3 DNA reads TGTGCCAGCAGCCAAGACCCGGGACACACTTACAATGAGCAGTTCTTC.

J is TRBJ2-5 and V is TRBV7-2, with D tentatively TRBD1 (6 bases). With 0 bases removed from V and 5 bases from J, the gap between germline ends came to 13 bases. Germline V gene sequence: CDR1 SGHTA, CDR2 FQGNSA. The CDR3 is made up of 15 amino acids. CDR3 sequence: CASSLAQGNWETQYF. The DNA of the CDR3 is TGTGCCAGCAGCTTAGCCCAGGGGAATTGGGAGACCCAGTACTTC.

J is TRBJ1-2 and V is TRBV2; 10 bases are shared with TRBD1. CDR3 size: 15 residues. J lost 3 bases, V lost 4 bases, and 5 bases had no gene match. CDR1 and CDR2 (germline): SNHLY, FYNNEI. The CDR3 sequence is CASSGPDRGDYGYTF. DNA of the CDR3: TGTGCCAGCAGTGGGCCGGACAGGGGGGACTATGGCTACACCTTC.

The chain employs TRBV28 and TRBJ1-5; 8 nucleotides agree with TRBD1. This CDR3 is 15 amino acids long. Germline values: CDR1 MDHEN, CDR2 SYDVKM. The V and J ends lost 5 bases and 2 bases, in that order; junction bases with no gene match: 5. The CDR3: CASSPGQVGNQPQHF. The CDR3, as DNA: TGTGCCAGCAGTCCGGGACAGGTAGGCAATCAGCCCCAGCATTTT.

The genes are TRBV5-1 and TRBJ1-2; D possibly corresponds to TRBD1 (6 bases). Germline V lookup: CDR1 SGHRS, CDR2 YFSETQ. V dropped 0 bases and J dropped 8 bases, with 23 bases sitting between them. The CDR3 contains 17 residues. CDR3 DNA sequence: TGCGCCAGCAGCTTGGTTGTTGGCGGGGCCCAGGGGTCCGGCTACACCTTC. Translated: CASSLVVGGAQGSGYTF. Drawing the rest from reference TRBV5-1 and TRBJ1-2, the complete variable domain is KAGVTQTPRYLIKTRGQQVTLSCSPISGHRSVSWYQQTPGQGLQFLFEYFSETQRNKGNFPGRFSGRQFSNSRSEMNVSTLELGDSALYLCASSLVVGGAQGSGYTFGSGTRLTVV.

The V and J genes are TRBV27 and TRBJ2-7; 11 bases align to TRBD2. The CDR3 is made up of 16 amino acids. The germline V gene has CDR1 MNHEY and CDR2 SMNVEV (reference sequence). Trimming removed 5 bases from V and 5 bases from J; junction bases left unmatched: 11. CDR3 region: CASSTRLLAGVHEQYF. For the CDR3, the DNA is TGTGCCAGCAGTACTAGGCTACTAGCGGGAGTGCACGAGCAGTACTTC.

This clone came up once. This chain connects TRBV19 to TRBJ2-7, with D tentatively TRBD1 (6 bases). V was trimmed by 2 bases and J by 5 bases, leaving 10 bases between them. Germline CDR1 reads LNHDA; CDR2 reads SQIVND (reference sequence). This CDR3 contains 13 residues. CDR3 amino acids: CASSIRDTNEQYF. The CDR3 bases are TGTGCCAGTAGTATACGGGACACCAACGAGCAGTACTTC.

This clone has more than one count but fewer than ten. The chain employs TRBV3-1 (or the pseudogene TRBV3-2) and TRBJ1-1, with 7 bases lining up with TRBD1. Germline V CDR1 and CDR2: LGHDT, YNNKEL (reference sequence). The CDR3 has 15 amino acids. V was pared by 4 bases and J by 3 bases, with 8 bases of the junction left unmatched. CDR3 coding DNA: TGTGCCAGCAGCCCCGGACAGGACGCCTACACTGAAGCTTTCTTT. Amino acid sequence: CASSPGQDAYTEAFF.

This rearrangement joins TRBV18 to TRBJ2-2; D call uncertain. This CDR3 is 16 amino acids long. V lost 7 bases and J lost 2, with 17 bases in between. Germline V CDR1 and CDR2: KGHSH, LQKENI. CDR3 residues: CASLTTPTLNTGELFF. CDR3 in DNA: TGTGCCAGCTTGACAACACCTACCTTAAACACCGGGGAGCTGTTTTTT.

This clone was detected only a few times. The genes are TRBV18 and TRBJ2-1, with 15 bases lining up with TRBD2. The CDR3 runs 19 residues. The V and J ends lost 3 bases and 0 bases, in that order; junction bases with no gene match: 6. Germline V gives CDR1 KGHSH, CDR2 LQKENI. The CDR3 DNA reads TGTGCCAGCTCACCCCAAGGGACTAGCGGGGGGAGCTCCTACAATGAGCAGTTCTTC. It yields the protein CASSPQGTSGGSSYNEQFF.

CDR3 loop: CASSLQSQPNSPLHF. In DNA form, the CDR3 reads TGTGCCAGCAGCCTGCAGAGTCAACCCAATTCACCCCTCCACTTT. The chain employs TRBV9 and TRBJ1-6; no reliable D call. Germline values: CDR1 SGDLS, CDR2 YYNGEE. This CDR3 is 15 amino acids long. V lost 4 bases to trimming and J lost 7 bases, with 15 bases between them.

The V gene is TRBV28, the J gene TRBJ1-4, with 9 nucleotides matching TRBD1. The germline V gene has CDR1 MDHEN and CDR2 SYDVKM. Trimming took 6 bases from V and 8 from J; bases not matched to a gene: 7. The CDR3 length is 14 residues. The CDR3 DNA is TGTGCCAGCAGGCTACAGGGGGCCCAGGAAAAACTGTTTTTT. Amino acid sequence: CASRLQGAQEKLFF.

The CDR3 sequence: CASTSGTGKRLEQYF. DNA of the CDR3: TGTGCCAGTACCTCAGGGACAGGGAAACGACTCGAGCAGTACTTC. The chain uses TRBV19 and TRBJ2-7, with 9 bases lining up with TRBD1. The CDR3 contains 15 residues. J was trimmed by 6 bases and V by 7 bases; bases with no gene match: 13. Germline-derived CDR1 and CDR2 are LNHDA and SQIVND (reference sequence).

The chain carries TRBV12-3 or TRBV12-4 and TRBJ2-7; no firm D call. The CDR3 totals 13 residues. Trimming left V 0 bases short and J 6 bases short, with 9 bases between. The DNA of the CDR3 is TGTGCCAGCAGTTTAGCGCCAGGCGGCGAGCAGTACTTC. Amino acid sequence: CASSLAPGGEQYF.

This clone has a single count. The gene calls are TRBV30 and TRBJ1-1; the D gene is possibly TRBD1 (6 bases). Germline-derived CDR1 and CDR2 are GTSNPN and SVGIG (reference sequence). V shed 4 bases and J shed 10 bases, with 16 bases lying between them. The CDR3 is 12 residues long. CDR3 DNA: TGTGCCTGGAAAAGGGAAGAACAGGGAGCTTTCTTT. Its protein is CAWKREEQGAFF.

This chain links TRBV5-8 with TRBJ2-7; 10 bases are a match to TRBD2. The CDR3 has 19 residues. Germline loops: CDR1 SGHTS, CDR2 YDEGEE. V was clipped by 3 bases and J by 0 bases; unmatched bases: 15. This CDR3 is CASSWGAAGGPSTSYEQYF. CDR3 coding DNA: TGTGCCAGCAGCTGGGGGGCAGCGGGAGGGCCCTCTACCTCCTACGAGCAGTACTTC.

The DNA for the CDR3 is TGTGCCAGTAGTGAACAGGGGTTCGGTGAGCAGTTCTTC. Protein sequence: CASSEQGFGEQFF. The J gene is TRBJ2-1, the V gene TRBV19; 7 bases align to TRBD1. CDR1 is LNHDA, CDR2 SQIVND, per germline (reference sequence). The CDR3 has 13 amino acids. The junction had 7 bases not matched to a gene; V was cut back by 5 bases and J by 9 bases.

The V call is TRBV29-1, the J call TRBJ1-4; D remains ambiguous. The V end lost 4 bases, the J end lost 3 bases, and 9 bases lay between the germline ends. This CDR3 comprises 13 residues. In germline, CDR1 is SQVTM, CDR2 ANQGSEA. The CDR3 DNA follows: TGCAGCGTTGTTAACAGTTCTAATGAAAAACTGTTTTTT. Residues: CSVVNSSNEKLFF. Based on the CDR3 plus reference TRBV29-1 and TRBJ1-4, the full variable domain is SAVISQKPSRDICQRGTSLTIQCQVDSQVTMMFWYRQQPGQSLTLIATANQGSEATYESGFVIDKFPISRPNLTFSTLTVSNMSPEDSSIYLCSVVNSSNEKLFFGSGTQLSVL.

The genes are TRBV27 and TRBJ1-5; weak D call: TRBD1 (5 bases). Between the trimmed V and J ends, which lost 5 bases and 0 bases, there was a span of 11 bases. The CDR3 runs 15 residues. Germline CDR1 is MNHEY and CDR2 is SMNVEV (reference sequence). The CDR3 loop reads CASSTKTVSNQPQHF. The DNA of the CDR3 is TGTGCCAGCAGTACCAAGACAGTTAGCAATCAGCCCCAGCATTTT.

V usage is TRBV30 and J usage is TRBJ2-3; 12 bases line up with TRBD2. The ends lost 2 bases at V and 5 bases at J; junction bases unmatched: 5. CDR1 is GTSNPN and CDR2 is SVGIG in the germline V gene (reference sequence). This CDR3 comprises 15 residues. CDR3 in amino acids: CAWSSLAGGGDTQYF. The CDR3 DNA is TGTGCCTGGAGTAGTCTAGCGGGAGGGGGAGATACGCAGTATTTT.

A word on this clone: At the DNA level, this CDR3 is encoded by other sequences in the same sample as well. The V call is TRBV5-1, the J call TRBJ1-1; D is undetermined. V was shortened by 0 bases and J by 0 bases, with 6 bases between the two germline ends. The CDR3 has 14 amino acids. The germline gives CDR1 SGHRS, CDR2 YFSETQ. The CDR3 bases are TGCGCCAGCAGCTTGGGGACGTTGAACACTGAAGCTTTCTTT. It specifies CASSLGTLNTEAFF.

The V gene is TRBV29-1, the J gene TRBJ1-4; no clear D gene. V dropped 7 bases and J dropped 5 bases, with 5 bases sitting between them. Germline V lookup: CDR1 SQVTM, CDR2 ANQGSEA. The CDR3 extends over 10 amino acids. This CDR3 is CSGLNEKLFF. CDR3 coding DNA: TGCAGCGGGCTCAATGAAAAACTGTTTTTT.

CDR3 in amino acids: CAIRLTGMGTEAFF. The CDR3 DNA reads as TGTGCCATCAGGTTGACAGGGATGGGGACTGAAGCTTTCTTT. The rearrangement links TRBV10-3 to TRBJ1-1; 7 nucleotides agree with TRBD1. With 6 bases clipped from V and 5 bases from J, the junction kept 9 bases outside the gene matches. Germline CDR1 is ENHRY and CDR2 is SYGVKD. The CDR3 length is 14 residues.

In regard to this clone: One end of the junction fails to match germline, which may point to a read error. The chain recombines TRBV28 with TRBJ1-1; perhaps TRBD1 as D (5 bases). Germline CDR1 reads MDHEN; CDR2 reads SYDVKM. The CDR3 loop spans 11 amino acids. The CDR3 bases are TGTGCCAGCAGTTTAGGGCCCCCGGGGGACTTT. Amino acid sequence: CASSLGPPGDF. Supplemented by reference TRBV28 and TRBJ1-1, the full variable domain reads DVKVTQSSRYLVKRTGEKVFLECVQDMDHENMFWYRQDPGLGLRLIYFSYDVKMKEKGDIPEGYSVSREKKERFSLILESASTNQTSMYLCASSLGPPGDFGQGTRLTVV.

This clone has a single count. This chain uses TRBV30 with TRBJ1-6, with 7 bases lining up with TRBD1. Per the germline V gene, CDR1 is GTSNPN and CDR2 is SVGIG (reference sequence). V dropped 3 bases and J dropped 11; count of bases not matched to a gene: 7. CDR3 length: 13 amino acids. The CDR3 coding sequence is TGTGCCTGGAGAAGGGGGCTAGCGGCACCCCTCCACTTT. This translates into CAWRRGLAAPLHF.

V and J are TRBV30 and TRBJ1-2; possibly TRBD1 for D (5 bases). CDR1 is GTSNPN, CDR2 SVGIG, per germline (reference sequence). V dropped 0 bases and J dropped 0 bases, with 20 bases sitting between them. There are 18 residues in the CDR3. CDR3 DNA: TGTGCCTGGAGTGTATGGGGCCCGGGGGGGACGGCTAACTATGGCTACACCTTC. Protein product: CAWSVWGPGGTANYGYTF.